This TCR beta chain is drawn from a study of cytomegalovirus exposure and HLA in healthy donors. Amplification used 60 Vbeta primers and 13 Jbeta primers. Generated by immunoSEQ multiplex PCR, the TCRdb table keeps only in-frame clones and is missing some. This sample has some 210,000 clones, with 78% found just once. The germline CDR1 and CDR2 sequences are KGHSH and LQKENI. The length of the CDR3 is 13 residues. Trimming at V came to 10 bases and at J to 5 bases, leaving 7 bases not matched to a gene. As concerns this clone: Antigen specificity is unknown.

Points from the study as a whole: The listing of some 170 TCR beta chains classed them as cytomegalovirus-associated.

The rearrangement uses TRBV18 and TRBJ1-4; 7 bases align to TRBD1. The sequencing sample was made of PBMCs. This sequence was found in a male donor in good health and CMV-seronegative. For the CDR3, the DNA is TGTGCCACCCGACAGGGAGAGAATGAAAAACTGTTTTTT. Translating gives CATRQGENEKLFF.